The source of this T cell receptor (beta chain) is a study of vaccination effects on CD4 cells after COVID-19. Germline CDR1 is SGDLS and CDR2 is YYNGEE. This CDR3 region has 15 residues. Losses at the gene ends were 2 bases for V and 4 bases for J; bases not matched to a gene: 7. Expansion with viral peptide pools was applied to antigen-specific CD4+ T cells by the ViraFEST assay prior to sequencing. Culture lasted approximately 10 days before CD4+ T cell isolation. With respect to this clone: The target antigen is unknown.

The repertoire was sequenced with immunoSEQ multiplex PCR; TCRdb's copy has only in-frame clones and lacks some. The sample lists 55,000 to 70,000 clones, roughly 79% seen once, with over 2% in the top ten. The TCR was taken from a human donor who received a COVID-19 vaccine. Sequencing used CD4+ T cells from PBMCs cultured with HCoV-229E spike peptides, obtained before COVID-19 vaccination. This sequence joins TRBV9 and TRBJ2-3, with 7 bases that match TRBD2. This chain's CDR3 is CASSVVGTSADTQYF. The CDR3 nucleotides read TGTGCCAGCAGCGTGGTAGGTACTAGCGCAGATACGCAGTATTTT.